The next 32 T cell receptor beta chains were all read from a single sample in a study of regulatory T cells in long-lasting Graves disease. Construction of TCR beta libraries relied on iRepertoire HTBI primers and on Arm-PCR targeting CDR3 regions. MiXCR was run by TCRdb on the multiplex PCR reads, yielding one entry per CDR3 protein. The sample includes around 420,000 distinct CDR3 sequences, over 12% of them seen just once. Sample time point: newly diagnosed GD, antithyroid drugs for less than 3 months. PBMC-extracted RNA yielded the TCR library. These same records also appear under a second study, on T cells in Graves' hyperthyroidism and ophthalmopathy.

Sequenced here: peripheral blood mononuclear cells (PBMCs), sampled at new diagnosis, from a patient treated with antithyroid drugs. The source of these receptors is a middle-aged woman with Graves disease.

The V gene is TRBV18, the J gene TRBJ2-3, with TRBD2 matching 12 bases. The trim removed 6 bases at V and 2 bases at J, leaving 9 bases unmatched. The CDR3 totals 17 residues. The germline gives CDR1 KGHSH, CDR2 LQKENI. The CDR3 DNA is TGTGCCAGCTCCCTTGGGCTAGCGGGAGGGCCCACAGATACGCAGTATTTT. It yields the protein CASSLGLAGGPTDTQYF.

This clonotype was counted ten times or more. For the CDR3, the DNA is TGTGCCTGGAGTCGCACCCGGACTAGCGGGAGGGCCGAGGAGCAGTACTTC. It is translated as CAWSRTRTSGRAEEQYF. The chain couples TRBV30 to TRBJ2-7; 15 bases line up with TRBD2. CDR3 length: 17 amino acids. Germline trimming cut 2 bases from V and 7 bases from J; bases unmatched to any gene: 12. Germline V gene sequence: CDR1 GTSNPN, CDR2 SVGIG (reference sequence). Full variable domain (remainder filled in from reference TRBV30 and TRBJ2-7): SQTIHQWPATLVQPVGSPLSLECTVEGTSNPNLYWYRQAAGRGLQLLFYSVGIGQISSEVPQNLSASRPQDRQFILSSKKLLLSDSGFYLCAWSRTRTSGRAEEQYFGPGTRLTVT.

This clonotype turned up a few times. The genes are TRBV2 and TRBJ1-1, with TRBD1 as a possible D gene (5 bases). V was clipped by 8 bases and J by 7 bases, with 17 bases between them. Germline V gives CDR1 SNHLY, CDR2 FYNNEI. The CDR3 is 13 residues long. The DNA of the CDR3 is TGTGCCAGCGGTAAGGGGCGGCAGGTTGAAGCTTTCTTT. Amino acid sequence: CASGKGRQVEAFF.

About this clonotype itself: At one of its ends the junction is not consistent with the germline gene, which may arise from a read error. V usage is TRBV7-2 and J usage is TRBJ1-5; possible D gene TRBD1, 6 bases. The CDR3 extends over 14 amino acids. Germline-derived CDR1 and CDR2 are SGHTA and FQGNSA. CDR3 loop: CASSLGQIGEPRHF. CDR3 bases: TGTGCCAGCAGCCTCGGACAGATTGGGGAGCCCCGGCATTTT.

The chain uses TRBV2 and TRBJ1-6; TRBD1 matches at 7 bases. CDR1 and CDR2 (germline): SNHLY, FYNNEI. The CDR3 is 16 amino acids. The V segment lost 8 bases and the J segment 7 bases; nucleotides outside the gene matches: 14. The CDR3 nucleotides are TGTGCCAGCGCCAGGGGGGAGGGGGCGAGGAATTCACCCCTCCACTTT. Translation: CASARGEGARNSPLHF.

Points on this clonotype: This may arise from a read error, as a much more abundant clone is one base away. The rearrangement links TRBV28 to TRBJ2-1; 13 positions match TRBD2. The CDR3 contains 14 residues. V lost 5 bases, J lost 12 bases, and 7 bases stayed unmatched. Per germline, CDR1 MDHEN and CDR2 SYDVKM. The CDR3 DNA reads as TGTGCCAGCAGTGCCCCGGGACTAGCGGGATCGCAGTTCTTC. It yields the protein CASSAPGLAGSQFF.

The chain is built from TRBV19 and TRBJ2-2; TRBD2 is a possible D gene (5 bases). This CDR3 contains 14 residues. Trimming shortened V by 8 bases and J by 6 bases, and 16 bases separated the two germline ends. Germline V CDR1 and CDR2: LNHDA, SQIVND (reference sequence). The chain's CDR3 is CASGLGIKAGELFF. DNA for the CDR3: TGTGCCAGTGGGCTCGGGATTAAGGCCGGGGAGCTGTTTTTT. Looking up the rest from reference TRBV19 and TRBJ2-2 gives the full variable domain: DGGITQSPKYLFRKEGQNVTLSCEQNLNHDAMYWYRQDPGQGLRLIYYSQIVNDFQKGDIAEGYSVSREKKESFPLTVTSAQKNPTAFYLCASGLGIKAGELFFGEGSRLTVL.

This clonotype was seen repeatedly, ten times or more. The CDR3 spells CAWSLINEKLFF. The CDR3 DNA reads as TGTGCCTGGAGTTTGATAAATGAAAAACTGTTTTTT. V gene TRBV30 combines with J gene TRBJ1-4; no firm D call. Germline CDR1 and CDR2: GTSNPN and SVGIG (reference sequence). Trimming removed 2 bases from V and 5 bases from J, with 6 bases in between. CDR3 length: 12 amino acids.

At least ten counts were recorded for this clonotype. The genes are TRBV5-5 and TRBJ2-3; TRBD2 matches 11 bases. The germline V gene encodes CDR1 SGHKS and CDR2 YYEKEE (reference sequence). This CDR3 has 16 amino acids. V was pared by 4 bases and J by 4 bases, with 8 bases of the junction left unmatched. The CDR3 sequence is CASSPGLLAGADTQYF. CDR3 DNA sequence: TGTGCCAGCAGCCCTGGATTACTAGCGGGGGCAGATACGCAGTATTTT.

This clonotype was counted between two and nine times. One end of the junction is discordant with germline, which a read error may explain. V usage is TRBV20-1 and J usage is TRBJ2-7; the match to TRBD2 covers 10 bases. The CDR3 extends over 14 amino acids. CDR1 and CDR2 from the germline V gene are DFQATT and SNEGSKA (reference sequence). Here the CDR3 DNA reads TGCAGTGCTATGCCCGCTAGCGGGAGCTACAAGCAGTACTTC. It translates to CSAMPASGSYKQYF.

This clonotype was observed many times. V is TRBV28 and J is TRBJ2-2, with D possibly being TRBD2 (7 bases). The CDR3 has 16 amino acids. The germline gives CDR1 MDHEN, CDR2 SYDVKM. The V end lost 8 bases, the J end lost 9 bases, and 25 bases lay between the germline ends. The CDR3 is CASHPPSGIGGRELFF. CDR3 DNA: TGTGCCAGCCACCCGCCGAGCGGGATTGGGGGCCGGGAGCTGTTTTTT.

The chain links TRBV13 to TRBJ1-2; maybe TRBD1 (5 bases). Trimming pared 2 bases from V and 5 bases from J, leaving 15 bases between. The CDR3 spans 15 residues. The germline V gene encodes CDR1 PRHDT and CDR2 FYEKMQ (reference sequence). CDR3 residues: CASSLSPPGYYGYTF. In DNA form, the CDR3 reads TGTGCCAGCAGCTTATCCCCGCCAGGGTATTATGGCTACACCTTC. The full variable domain, rest sourced from reference TRBV13 and TRBJ1-2, is AAGVIQSPRHLIKEKRETATLKCYPIPRHDTVYWYQQGPGQDPQFLISFYEKMQSDKGSIPDRFSAQQFSDYHSELNMSSLELGDSALYFCASSLSPPGYYGYTFGSGTRLTVV.

The CDR3 protein is CASSTGLAGEDTQYF. The CDR3 nucleotides are TGTGCCAGCAGTACCGGACTAGCGGGAGAAGATACGCAGTATTTT. The chain carries TRBV6-1 and TRBJ2-3; 13 nucleotides agree with TRBD2. The CDR3 has 15 residues. J gave up 5 bases and V 5 bases, and 4 bases lay outside the gene matches. CDR1 MNHNS and CDR2 SASEGT come from the germline V gene.

This clonotype was seen a few times. This may arise from a read error, as a much more abundant clone is one base away. The chain recombines TRBV24-1 with TRBJ1-1; D is unclear. This CDR3 spans 13 amino acids. The V gene's germline CDR1 is KGHDR and CDR2 SFDVKD. The CDR3 spells CATTGPQNTEASF. CDR3 nucleotide sequence: TGTGCCACCACCGGTCCGCAGAACACTGAAGCTTCCTTT.

Ten or more counts support this clonotype. The chain is built from TRBV7-8 and TRBJ2-7, with 12 nucleotides matching TRBD2. Germline V lookup: CDR1 SGHVS, CDR2 FQNEAQ. J lost 2 bases, V lost 5 bases, and 7 bases had no gene match. This CDR3 is 16 amino acids long. The DNA for the CDR3 is TGTGCCAGCAGCAAGGGACTAGCGGGTTCCACCTACGAGCAGTACTTC. It codes for CASSKGLAGSTYEQYF. The full variable domain, completed using reference TRBV7-8 and TRBJ2-7, is GAGVSQSPRYKVAKRGQDVALRCDPISGHVSLFWYQQALGQGPEFLTYFQNEAQLDKSGLPSDRFFAERPEGSVSTLKIQRTQQEDSAVYLCASSKGLAGSTYEQYFGPGTRLTVT.

The J gene is TRBJ2-1, the V gene TRBV30; 11 bases are shared with TRBD2. V gave up 1 base and J gave up 0 bases; unmatched junction bases: 5. The CDR3 loop spans 17 amino acids. The germline gives CDR1 GTSNPN, CDR2 SVGIG (reference sequence). The CDR3 nucleotides are TGTGCCTGGAGTGGATTAGCGGGAGGGCCCTCCTACAATGAGCAGTTCTTC. Protein: CAWSGLAGGPSYNEQFF. The full variable domain, rest sourced from reference TRBV30 and TRBJ2-1, is SQTIHQWPATLVQPVGSPLSLECTVEGTSNPNLYWYRQAAGRGLQLLFYSVGIGQISSEVPQNLSASRPQDRQFILSSKKLLLSDSGFYLCAWSGLAGGPSYNEQFFGPGTRLTVL.

At least ten counts were recorded for this clonotype. The chain employs TRBV12-3 or TRBV12-4 and TRBJ2-1, with TRBD2 as a possible D gene (6 bases). The length of the CDR3 is 12 residues. V was pared by 4 bases and J by 10 bases, with 11 bases between. CDR3 in DNA: TGTGCCAGCAGTTCGGACTACATGGAGCAGTTCTTC. It encodes CASSSDYMEQFF.

In the case of this clonotype: No conserved phenylalanine or tryptophan ends this CDR3, so it is likely a read error. The rearrangement links TRBV2 to TRBJ1-1, with a possible D match to TRBD1 (6 bases). Germline V gene lookup returns CDR1 SNHLY and CDR2 FYNNEI. The CDR3 is 14 residues long. V was pared by 3 bases and J by 0 bases, with 8 bases between. In nucleotides, the CDR3 is TGTGCCAGCAGTGACCACAGGGTGAACACTGAAGCTTTCTCT. The encoded protein is CASSDHRVNTEAFS.

This clonotype was counted between two and nine times. The chain links TRBV18 to TRBJ2-1, with 8 bases lining up with TRBD1. The CDR3 sequence is 16 residues long. Germline CDR1 reads KGHSH; CDR2 reads LQKENI. The V gene end was trimmed by 3 bases and the J gene end by 1 base; junction bases not matched to a gene: 5. Here the CDR3 reads CASSPKRTGSYNEQFF. The CDR3 nucleotides read TGTGCCAGCTCACCTAAGAGGACAGGGTCCTACAATGAGCAGTTCTTC. The entire variable domain, with the rest obtained from reference TRBV18 and TRBJ2-1, is as follows: NAGVMQNPRHLVRRRGQEARLRCSPMKGHSHVYWYRQLPEEGLKFMVYLQKENIIDESGMPKERFSAEFPKEGPSILRIQQVVRGDSAAYFCASSPKRTGSYNEQFFGPGTRLTVL.

The chain combines TRBV7-9 with TRBJ2-7; unclear D gene. Germline V gene data show CDR1 as SEHNR and CDR2 as FQNEAQ (reference sequence). The CDR3 is 11 residues long. The CDR3 protein is CTFLHRGEQYF. The CDR3 DNA follows: TGTACGTTCCTTCACCGCGGCGAGCAGTACTTC.

A few counts support this clonotype. The V call is TRBV15, the J call TRBJ1-3; D is unclear. The V gene lost 0 bases and the J gene lost 4 bases, with 13 bases spanning the gap. The CDR3 loop spans 16 amino acids. Germline loops: CDR1 LNHNV, CDR2 YYDKDF (reference sequence). As DNA, the CDR3 is TGTGCCACCAGCAGAGATCCGACGACGAAAGGAAACACCATATATTTT. This codes for CATSRDPTTKGNTIYF.

This clonotype has more than one count but fewer than ten. V usage is TRBV4-1 and J usage is TRBJ1-2; TRBD1 aligns across 7 bases. The CDR3 runs to 17 residues. Germline V gene data show CDR1 as MGHRA and CDR2 as YSYEKL. J lost 4 bases, V lost 0 bases, and 11 bases had no gene match. The CDR3 here is CASSQDSSPGGSYGYTF. The CDR3 bases are TGCGCCAGCAGCCAAGATTCATCCCCAGGGGGGTCCTATGGCTACACCTTC.

The V gene is TRBV20-1, the J gene TRBJ1-5; maybe TRBD1 (5 bases). Trimming stripped 5 bases from V and 1 base from J, with 18 bases between. The CDR3 has 16 amino acids. CDR1 is DFQATT, CDR2 SNEGSKA, per germline (reference sequence). CDR3 sequence: CSAFSVLGGSNQPQHF. The CDR3 DNA reads as TGCAGTGCTTTCTCCGTCCTGGGGGGAAGCAATCAGCCCCAGCATTTT.

This clonotype showed up many times. The chain carries TRBV2 and TRBJ2-1, with 7 bases fitting TRBD1. The DNA end lines up better with TRBJ2-5; the J call may be wrong. The CDR3 extends over 16 amino acids. CDR1 is SNHLY and CDR2 is FYNNEI in the germline V gene. CDR3 sequence reads: CASSFGQAGGQETQYF. CDR3 coding DNA: TGTGCCAGCAGTTTTGGGCAGGCAGGGGGCCAAGAGACCCAGTACTTC.

This clonotype was seen repeatedly, ten times or more. The chain recombines TRBV19 with TRBJ2-2, with D possibly being TRBD2 (5 bases). V lost 0 bases, J lost 6 bases, and 17 bases lay in between. The CDR3 extends over 17 amino acids. The V gene's germline CDR1 is LNHDA and CDR2 SQIVND (reference sequence). CDR3 region: CASSIDASRPFPGELFF. The CDR3 DNA reads as TGTGCCAGTAGTATAGATGCTAGCAGGCCCTTTCCCGGGGAGCTGTTTTTT.

This chain joins TRBV28 and TRBJ1-5, with unresolved D. Germline CDR1 reads MDHEN; CDR2 reads SYDVKM. The CDR3 has 14 residues. Trimming took off 5 bases at V and 6 bases at J, with 14 bases between the two ends. This CDR3 is CASSPDARGQPQHF. The CDR3 nucleotides read TGTGCCAGCAGTCCGGACGCCCGGGGTCAGCCCCAGCATTTT. Full variable domain (missing parts from reference TRBV28 and TRBJ1-5): DVKVTQSSRYLVKRTGEKVFLECVQDMDHENMFWYRQDPGLGLRLIYFSYDVKMKEKGDIPEGYSVSREKKERFSLILESASTNQTSMYLCASSPDARGQPQHFGDGTRLSIL.

This clonotype was counted at least ten times. Here the CDR3 reads CASSGDLNSYEQYF. The CDR3 DNA reads TGTGCCAGCAGTGGGGACTTGAACTCCTACGAGCAGTACTTC. This chain joins TRBV2 and TRBJ2-7, with a possible D match to TRBD2 (6 bases). V was cut by 4 bases and J by 0 bases, with 10 bases left in between. CDR3 length equals 14 residues. Germline V lookup: CDR1 SNHLY, CDR2 FYNNEI.

V usage is TRBV10-3 and J usage is TRBJ2-7; the match to TRBD1 covers 8 bases. Per germline, CDR1 ENHRY and CDR2 SYGVKD. V was pared by 4 bases and J by 4 bases, with 9 bases of the junction left unmatched. The CDR3 contains 15 residues. The CDR3 region is CAISAIGQGVYEQYF. CDR3 in DNA: TGTGCCATCAGTGCCATAGGACAGGGCGTGTACGAGCAGTACTTC.

This clonotype was recorded many times. The gene calls are TRBV20-1 and TRBJ2-1, with 12 bases identical to TRBD2. V shed 5 bases, J shed 8 bases, and the junction held 7 bases outside the gene matches. The CDR3 covers 14 residues. The germline V gene has CDR1 DFQATT and CDR2 SNEGSKA (reference sequence). The CDR3 region has the DNA TGCAGTGCTCTGACTAGCGGGAGAATCTATGAGCAGTTCTTC. Protein sequence: CSALTSGRIYEQFF.

This clonotype appeared many times. The chain uses TRBV2 and TRBJ2-6, with 9 bases fitting TRBD1. J lost 0 bases, V lost 4 bases, and 4 bases had no gene match. Germline V gene lookup returns CDR1 SNHLY and CDR2 FYNNEI. This CDR3 has 17 residues. The CDR3 sequence: CASSGGTGYSGANVLTF. Written as DNA, the CDR3 is TGTGCCAGCAGTGGGGGGACAGGGTACTCTGGGGCCAACGTCCTGACTTTC.

The chain employs TRBV6-2 or TRBV6-3 and TRBJ1-6; 7 nucleotides agree with TRBD1. Germline V gene data show CDR1 as MNHEY and CDR2 as SVGEGT. V lost 2 bases and J lost 7; bases outside the gene matches: 2. CDR3 length: 14 residues. The CDR3 bases are TGTGCCAGCAGTTACCGGGGACAGAATTCACCCCTCCACTTT. Translation gives CASSYRGQNSPLHF.

V and J are TRBV6-1 and TRBJ2-5; 9 bases line up with TRBD2. The CDR3 has 14 residues. Trimming took 9 bases from V and 5 from J; bases not matched to a gene: 10. Germline CDR1 is MNHNS and CDR2 is SASEGT. CDR3 nucleotides: TGTGCCAGTACCCGCGGGAGGGCCCTTGAGACCCAGTACTTC. Protein sequence: CASTRGRALETQYF.